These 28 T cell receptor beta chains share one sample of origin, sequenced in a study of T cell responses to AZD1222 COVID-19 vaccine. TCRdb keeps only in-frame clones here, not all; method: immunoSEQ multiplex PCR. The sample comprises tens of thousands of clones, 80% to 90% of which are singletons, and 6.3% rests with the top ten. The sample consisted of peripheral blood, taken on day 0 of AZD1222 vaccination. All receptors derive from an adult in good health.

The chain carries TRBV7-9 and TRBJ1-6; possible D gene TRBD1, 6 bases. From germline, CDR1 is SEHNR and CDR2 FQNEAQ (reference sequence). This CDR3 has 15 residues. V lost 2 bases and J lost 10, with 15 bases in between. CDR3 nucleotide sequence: TGTGCCAGCAGCTTAACAACAGGGTCGGGATCACCCCTCCACTTT. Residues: CASSLTTGSGSPLHF. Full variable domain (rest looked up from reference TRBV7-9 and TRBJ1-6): DTGVSQNPRHKITKRGQNVTFRCDPISEHNRLYWYRQTLGQGPEFLTYFQNEAQLEKSRLLSDRFSAERPKGSFSTLEIQRTEQGDSAMYLCASSLTTGSGSPLHFGNGTRLTVT.

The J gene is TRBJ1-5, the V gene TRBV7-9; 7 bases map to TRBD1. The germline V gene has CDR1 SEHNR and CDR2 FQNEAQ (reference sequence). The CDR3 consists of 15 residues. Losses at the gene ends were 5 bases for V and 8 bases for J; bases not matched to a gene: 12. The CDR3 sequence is CASSQYQGGAEPQHF. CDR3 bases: TGTGCCAGCAGCCAATATCAGGGGGGGGCAGAGCCCCAGCATTTT.

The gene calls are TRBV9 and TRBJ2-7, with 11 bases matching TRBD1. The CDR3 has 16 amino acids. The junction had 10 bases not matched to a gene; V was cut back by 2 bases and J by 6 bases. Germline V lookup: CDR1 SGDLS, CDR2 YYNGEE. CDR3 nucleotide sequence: TGTGCCAGCAGCGTCGGTGGGGACAGGGGGACAGCCGAGCAGTACTTC. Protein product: CASSVGGDRGTAEQYF.

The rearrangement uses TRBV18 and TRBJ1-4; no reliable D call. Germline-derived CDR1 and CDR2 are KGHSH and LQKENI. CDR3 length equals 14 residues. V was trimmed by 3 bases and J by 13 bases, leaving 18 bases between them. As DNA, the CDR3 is TGTGCCAGCTCACCCCGGAACGGAATAGGTCGACTGTTTTTT. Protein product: CASSPRNGIGRLFF.

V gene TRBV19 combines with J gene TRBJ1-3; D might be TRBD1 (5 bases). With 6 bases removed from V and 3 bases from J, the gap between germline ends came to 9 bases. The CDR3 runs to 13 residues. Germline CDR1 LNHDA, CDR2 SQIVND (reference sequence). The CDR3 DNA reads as TGTGCCAGTAGCGAGACAGATGGAAACACCATATATTTT. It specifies CASSETDGNTIYF.

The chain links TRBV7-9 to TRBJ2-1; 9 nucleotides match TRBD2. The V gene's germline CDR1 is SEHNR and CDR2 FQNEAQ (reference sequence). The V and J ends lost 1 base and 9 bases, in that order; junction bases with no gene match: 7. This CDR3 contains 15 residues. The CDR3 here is CASSLGSGGASEQFF. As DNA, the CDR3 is TGTGCCAGCAGCTTAGGTAGCGGGGGAGCAAGTGAGCAGTTCTTC.

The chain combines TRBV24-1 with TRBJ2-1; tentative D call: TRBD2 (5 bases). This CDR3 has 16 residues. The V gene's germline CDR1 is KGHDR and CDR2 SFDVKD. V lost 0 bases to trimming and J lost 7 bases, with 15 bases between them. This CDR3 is CATSDLKAARGNEQFF. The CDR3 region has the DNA TGTGCCACCAGTGATTTGAAGGCGGCAAGAGGGAATGAGCAGTTCTTC.

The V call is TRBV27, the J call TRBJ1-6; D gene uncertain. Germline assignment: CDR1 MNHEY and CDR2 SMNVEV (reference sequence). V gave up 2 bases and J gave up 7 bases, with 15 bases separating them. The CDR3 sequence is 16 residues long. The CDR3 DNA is TGTGCCAGCAGTTTACGTGCTTACGGAGCCAATTCACCCCTCCACTTT. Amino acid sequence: CASSLRAYGANSPLHF.

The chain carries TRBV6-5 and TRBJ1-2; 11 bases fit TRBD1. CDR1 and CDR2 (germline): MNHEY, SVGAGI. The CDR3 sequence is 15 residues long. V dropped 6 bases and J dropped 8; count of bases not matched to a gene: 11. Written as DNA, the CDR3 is TGTGCCAGCAGAAAAACCGGGACAGGGGGACGCGGCTACACCTTC. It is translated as CASRKTGTGGRGYTF.

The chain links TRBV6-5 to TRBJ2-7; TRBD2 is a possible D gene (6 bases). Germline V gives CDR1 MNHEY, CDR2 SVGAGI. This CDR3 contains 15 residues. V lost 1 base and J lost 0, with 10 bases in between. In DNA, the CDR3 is TGTGCCAGCAGTTACTTGGGGGGAGACTCCTACGAGCAGTACTTC. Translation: CASSYLGGDSYEQYF.

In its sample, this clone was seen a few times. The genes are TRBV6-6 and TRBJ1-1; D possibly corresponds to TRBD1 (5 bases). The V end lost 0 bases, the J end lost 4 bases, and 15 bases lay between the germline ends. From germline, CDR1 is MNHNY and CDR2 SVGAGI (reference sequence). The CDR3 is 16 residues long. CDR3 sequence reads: CASSYSVVGRGTEAFF. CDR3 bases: TGTGCCAGCAGTTACTCCGTGGTGGGGAGGGGCACTGAAGCTTTCTTT.

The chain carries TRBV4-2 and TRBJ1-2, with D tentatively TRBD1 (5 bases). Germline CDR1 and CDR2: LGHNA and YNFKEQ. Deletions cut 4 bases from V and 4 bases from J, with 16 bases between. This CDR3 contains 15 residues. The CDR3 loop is CASSPQEQAVYGYTF. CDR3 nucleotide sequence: TGTGCCAGCAGCCCACAGGAACAGGCGGTCTATGGCTACACCTTC.

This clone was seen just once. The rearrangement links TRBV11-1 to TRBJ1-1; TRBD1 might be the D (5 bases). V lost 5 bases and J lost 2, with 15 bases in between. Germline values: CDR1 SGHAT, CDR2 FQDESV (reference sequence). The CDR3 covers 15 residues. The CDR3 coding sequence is TGTGCCAGCAGCGGGGGAGGATCTTTTAACACTGAAGCTTTCTTT. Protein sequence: CASSGGGSFNTEAFF.

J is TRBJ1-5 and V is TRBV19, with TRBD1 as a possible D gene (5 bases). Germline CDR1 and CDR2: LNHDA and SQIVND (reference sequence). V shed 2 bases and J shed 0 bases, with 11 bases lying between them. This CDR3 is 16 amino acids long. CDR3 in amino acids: CASSIYGGNSNQPQHF. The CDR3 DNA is TGTGCCAGTAGTATATACGGGGGAAATAGCAATCAGCCCCAGCATTTT.

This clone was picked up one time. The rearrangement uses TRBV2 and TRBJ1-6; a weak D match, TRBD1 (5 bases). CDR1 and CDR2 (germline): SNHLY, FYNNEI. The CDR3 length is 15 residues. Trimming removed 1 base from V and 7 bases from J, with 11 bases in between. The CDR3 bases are TGTGCCAGCAGTGAAGAAGTACAGGCGAATTCACCCCTCCACTTT. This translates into CASSEEVQANSPLHF. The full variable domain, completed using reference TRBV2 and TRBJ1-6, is EPEVTQTPSHQVTQMGQEVILRCVPISNHLYFYWYRQILGQKVEFLVSFYNNEISEKSEIFDDQFSVERPDGSNFTLKIRSTKLEDSAMYFCASSEEVQANSPLHFGNGTRLTVT.

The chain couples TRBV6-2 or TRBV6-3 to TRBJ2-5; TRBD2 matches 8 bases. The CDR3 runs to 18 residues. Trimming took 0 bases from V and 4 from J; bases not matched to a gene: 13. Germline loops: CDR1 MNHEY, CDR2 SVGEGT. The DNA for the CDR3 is TGTGCCAGCAGTTACTCCGGACGGGGAGCGGGAGTAGGAGAGACCCAGTACTTC. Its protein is CASSYSGRGAGVGETQYF.

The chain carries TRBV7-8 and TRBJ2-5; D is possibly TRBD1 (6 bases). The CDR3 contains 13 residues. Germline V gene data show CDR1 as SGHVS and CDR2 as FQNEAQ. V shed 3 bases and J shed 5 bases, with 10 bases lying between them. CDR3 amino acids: CASSFGRGETQYF. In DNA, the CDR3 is TGTGCCAGCAGCTTTGGCAGGGGTGAGACCCAGTACTTC.

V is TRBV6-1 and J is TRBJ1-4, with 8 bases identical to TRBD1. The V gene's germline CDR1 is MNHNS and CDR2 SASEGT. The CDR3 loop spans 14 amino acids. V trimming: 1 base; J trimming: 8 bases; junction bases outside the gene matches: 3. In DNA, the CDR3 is TGTGCCAGCAGTGAAGGGACAGGGCGGGAAAAACTGTTTTTT. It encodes CASSEGTGREKLFF.

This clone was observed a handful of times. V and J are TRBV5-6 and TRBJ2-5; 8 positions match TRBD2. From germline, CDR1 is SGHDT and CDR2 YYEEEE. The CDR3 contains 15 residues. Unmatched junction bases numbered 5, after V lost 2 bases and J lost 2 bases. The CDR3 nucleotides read TGTGCCAGCAGCTTCGGCTCTAGCGGGCAAGAGACCCAGTACTTC. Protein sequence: CASSFGSSGQETQYF.

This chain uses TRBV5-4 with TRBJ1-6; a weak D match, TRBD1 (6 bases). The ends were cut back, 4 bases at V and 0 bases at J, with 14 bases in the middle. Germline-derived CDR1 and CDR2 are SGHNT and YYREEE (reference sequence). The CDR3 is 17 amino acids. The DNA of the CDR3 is TGTGCCAGCAGCGCCGGGGGCATAAGCTCCTATAATTCACCCCTCCACTTT. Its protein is CASSAGGISSYNSPLHF.

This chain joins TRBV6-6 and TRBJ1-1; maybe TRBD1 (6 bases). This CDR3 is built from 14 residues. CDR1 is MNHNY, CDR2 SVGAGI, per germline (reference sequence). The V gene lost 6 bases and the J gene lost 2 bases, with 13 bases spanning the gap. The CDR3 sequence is CASSLDSSNTEAFF. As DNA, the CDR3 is TGTGCCAGCAGCCTGGACAGCTCAAACACTGAAGCTTTCTTT.

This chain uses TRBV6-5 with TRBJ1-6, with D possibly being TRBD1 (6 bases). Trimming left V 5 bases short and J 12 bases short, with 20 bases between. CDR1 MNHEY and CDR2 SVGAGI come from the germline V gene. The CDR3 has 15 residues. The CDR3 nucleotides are TGTGCCAGCAGTAACCAGGGGAATTCACTGGGACCCCTCCACTTT. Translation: CASSNQGNSLGPLHF.

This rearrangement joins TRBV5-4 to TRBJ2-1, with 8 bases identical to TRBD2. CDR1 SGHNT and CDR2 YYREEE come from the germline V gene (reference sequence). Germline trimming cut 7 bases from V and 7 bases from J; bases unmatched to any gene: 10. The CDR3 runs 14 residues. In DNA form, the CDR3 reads TGTGCCAGCGGTGCGTTAGCGGGGCCGAATGAGCAGTTCTTC. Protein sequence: CASGALAGPNEQFF. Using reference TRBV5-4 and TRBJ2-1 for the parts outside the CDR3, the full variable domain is ETGVTQSPTHLIKTRGQQVTLRCSSQSGHNTVSWYQQALGQGPQFIFQYYREEENGRGNFPPRFSGLQFPNYSSELNVNALELDDSALYLCASGALAGPNEQFFGPGTRLTVL.

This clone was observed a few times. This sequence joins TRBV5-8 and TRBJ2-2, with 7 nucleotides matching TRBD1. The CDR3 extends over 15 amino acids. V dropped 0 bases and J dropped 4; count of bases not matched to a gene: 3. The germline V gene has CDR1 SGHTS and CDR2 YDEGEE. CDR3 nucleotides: TGTGCCAGCAGCTTGGAGGGACAGATCACCGGGGAGCTGTTTTTT. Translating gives CASSLEGQITGELFF.

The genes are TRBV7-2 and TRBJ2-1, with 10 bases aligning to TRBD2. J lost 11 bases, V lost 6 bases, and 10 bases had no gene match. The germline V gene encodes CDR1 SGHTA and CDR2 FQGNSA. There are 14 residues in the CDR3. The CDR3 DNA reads TGTGCCAGCAGTTCCGGGACTAGCGCGAACAAGCAGTTCTTC. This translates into CASSSGTSANKQFF.

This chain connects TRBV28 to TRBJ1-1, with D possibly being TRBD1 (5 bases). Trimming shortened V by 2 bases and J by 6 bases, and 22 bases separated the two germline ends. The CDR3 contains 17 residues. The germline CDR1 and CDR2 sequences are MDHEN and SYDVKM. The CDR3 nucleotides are TGTGCCAGCAGTTTAGGTACCAGGCCCCTAAGGGACCCTGAAGCTTTCTTT. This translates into CASSLGTRPLRDPEAFF.

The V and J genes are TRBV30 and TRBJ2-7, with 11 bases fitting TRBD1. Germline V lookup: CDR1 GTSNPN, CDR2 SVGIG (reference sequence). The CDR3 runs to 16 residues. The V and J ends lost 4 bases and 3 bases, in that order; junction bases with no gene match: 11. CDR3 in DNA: TGTGCCTGGACAGGACAGGGGGCGCTGACCAACTACGAGCAGTACTTC. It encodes CAWTGQGALTNYEQYF.

The CDR3 spells CASSLAHGGAVDTQYF. The CDR3 region has the DNA TGCGCCAGCAGCTTGGCCCACGGGGGGGCCGTAGATACGCAGTATTTT. The chain is built from TRBV5-1 and TRBJ2-3; 8 bases are shared with TRBD2. With 0 bases clipped from V and 5 bases from J, the junction kept 8 bases outside the gene matches. The germline CDR1 and CDR2 sequences are SGHRS and YFSETQ. The CDR3 totals 16 residues. Full variable domain (outside the CDR3, taken from reference TRBV5-1 and TRBJ2-3): KAGVTQTPRYLIKTRGQQVTLSCSPISGHRSVSWYQQTPGQGLQFLFEYFSETQRNKGNFPGRFSGRQFSNSRSEMNVSTLELGDSALYLCASSLAHGGAVDTQYFGPGTRLTVL.